This TCR beta chain was sequenced in a study of cytomegalovirus exposure and HLA in healthy donors. Study findings and constraints: Most TCR sequences proved rare, with some public TCRs found in many donors.

In germline, CDR1 is SGHRS, CDR2 YFSETQ. Trimming took 0 bases from V and 4 from J, leaving 7 bases between them. The CDR3 is made up of 14 amino acids. In the case of this clone: Its antigen remains unidentified.

Here immunoSEQ multiplex PCR was the method, and the copy in TCRdb shows in-frame clones only, minus some. The data show about 130,000 clones, 95% to 96% seen once. Specimen: PBMCs. The chain combines TRBV5-1 with TRBJ2-2, with a possible D match to TRBD2 (6 bases). The source of this sequence is a man younger than 35 in good health and CMV-seronegative. CDR3 residues: CASSLGDFTGELFF. CDR3 DNA: TGCGCCAGCAGCTTGGGGGACTTCACCGGGGAGCTGTTTTTT.